Below are 30 T cell receptor beta chains sequenced from a single sample in a study of blood T cell repertoires in COVID-19. Sequencing was performed with immunoSEQ multiplex PCR; in TCRdb, only in-frame clones are kept and a portion is missing. The sample lists about 320,000 clones; about nine tenths were seen once. The specimen sequenced was PBMCs or T cells enriched from blood (not recorded which). The origin of the receptors is a man in his 60s who had recovered from COVID-19.

The V gene is TRBV19, the J gene TRBJ1-2; TRBD1 matches at 8 bases. J lost 7 bases, V lost 5 bases, and 21 bases had no gene match. The germline CDR1 and CDR2 sequences are LNHDA and SQIVND (reference sequence). The CDR3 length is 18 residues. This CDR3 reads CASSPWASPTGAVSGYTF. Here the CDR3 DNA reads TGTGCCAGTAGTCCATGGGCGAGTCCGACAGGGGCTGTGAGTGGCTACACCTTC.

The genes are TRBV15 and TRBJ2-1, with 12 bases matching TRBD1. The germline V gene encodes CDR1 LNHNV and CDR2 YYDKDF (reference sequence). Trimming at V came to 1 base and at J to 0 bases, leaving 4 bases not matched to a gene. This CDR3 region has 18 residues. This CDR3 is CATSRGGQGASSYNEQFF. CDR3 coding DNA: TGTGCCACCAGCAGAGGGGGACAGGGGGCCTCCTCCTACAATGAGCAGTTCTTC.

The chain uses TRBV24-1 and TRBJ2-1, with 8 nucleotides matching TRBD2. Trimming cost V 5 bases and J 0 bases; bases outside gene matches: 5. Germline V lookup: CDR1 KGHDR, CDR2 SFDVKD. The CDR3 loop spans 16 amino acids. CDR3 sequence: CATSAGTRGSYNEQFF. The CDR3 DNA follows: TGTGCCACCAGTGCCGGGACTAGGGGCTCCTACAATGAGCAGTTCTTC.

This chain joins TRBV6-1 and TRBJ2-5, with 8 bases lining up with TRBD1. Trimming cost V 3 bases and J 5 bases; bases outside gene matches: 8. Germline values: CDR1 MNHNS, CDR2 SASEGT. The CDR3 length is 15 residues. This CDR3 is CASSDAGGLLETQYF. The CDR3 region has the DNA TGTGCCAGCAGTGATGCAGGGGGCCTGCTTGAGACCCAGTACTTC.

The chain recombines TRBV7-2 with TRBJ2-7; D remains unclear. Trimming left V 5 bases short and J 0 bases short, with 5 bases between. CDR3 length: 12 amino acids. Germline-derived CDR1 and CDR2 are SGHTA and FQGNSA. The CDR3 sequence is CASSVSSYEQYF. In nucleotides, the CDR3 is TGTGCCAGCAGCGTGAGCTCCTACGAGCAGTACTTC.

The chain recombines TRBV7-6 with TRBJ2-1, with D possibly matching TRBD2 (6 bases). Germline loops: CDR1 SGHVS, CDR2 FNYEAQ. The V end was cut by 1 base, the J end by 2 bases, with 12 bases between. The CDR3 is 16 residues long. CDR3 DNA sequence: TGTGCCAGCAGCTTAGGAATAGCGGAGACCTACAATGAGCAGTTCTTC. Translating it yields CASSLGIAETYNEQFF.

Here the CDR3 reads CASSEAGEERAFF. CDR3 in DNA: TGTGCCAGCAGTGAAGCGGGAGAGGAAAGAGCTTTCTTT. The V gene is TRBV6-1, the J gene TRBJ1-1; D gene unclear. The CDR3 runs 13 residues. Germline V lookup: CDR1 MNHNS, CDR2 SASEGT. The germline V and J ends were trimmed by 0 bases and 10 bases, with 12 bases remaining between them.

This clone came up once. The V call is TRBV19, the J call TRBJ2-5; 8 bases are a match to TRBD2. The germline V gene has CDR1 LNHDA and CDR2 SQIVND (reference sequence). This CDR3 comprises 16 residues. The V and J ends lost 3 bases and 6 bases, in that order; junction bases with no gene match: 12. Written as DNA, the CDR3 is TGTGCCAGTAGTATGGAAGCGGGAGTTAGAGTAAAGACCCAGTACTTC. Translation: CASSMEAGVRVKTQYF.

The rearrangement links TRBV9 to TRBJ2-7; 10 bases line up with TRBD1. Germline V gene data show CDR1 as SGDLS and CDR2 as YYNGEE. The CDR3 runs to 14 residues. The V segment lost 3 bases and the J segment 7 bases; nucleotides outside the gene matches: 7. For the CDR3, the DNA is TGTGCCAGCAGCGCCCGACAGGGGGCGGGAGAGCAGTACTTC. Encoded protein: CASSARQGAGEQYF.

V is TRBV2 and J is TRBJ1-1, with unresolved D. V lost 6 bases and J lost 9, with 11 bases in between. This CDR3 has 11 residues. Germline CDR1 and CDR2: SNHLY and FYNNEI. The CDR3 reads CASRPEEKAFF. The DNA of the CDR3 is TGTGCCAGCAGACCCGAGGAGAAAGCTTTCTTT. The variable domain in full, with the rest retrieved from reference TRBV2 and TRBJ1-1, is EPEVTQTPSHQVTQMGQEVILRCVPISNHLYFYWYRQILGQKVEFLVSFYNNEISEKSEIFDDQFSVERPDGSNFTLKIRSTKLEDSAMYFCASRPEEKAFFGQGTRLTVV.

This clone was detected only a few times. The chain combines TRBV4-1 with TRBJ1-1; 8 nucleotides match TRBD1. The CDR3 has 15 amino acids. CDR1 and CDR2 (germline): MGHRA, YSYEKL. J was trimmed by 8 bases and V by 2 bases; bases with no gene match: 10. CDR3 sequence: CASSQQQIYRGEAFF. CDR3 coding DNA: TGCGCCAGCAGCCAACAGCAAATTTACAGGGGGGAAGCTTTCTTT.

V is TRBV28 and J is TRBJ2-7; possible D gene TRBD2, 5 bases. V dropped 4 bases and J dropped 9 bases, with 16 bases sitting between them. From germline, CDR1 is MDHEN and CDR2 SYDVKM. The CDR3 contains 13 residues. CDR3 DNA sequence: TGTGCCAGCAGTTCCAGGACTTACAAGTGGCAGTACTTC. Translation: CASSSRTYKWQYF.

This chain uses TRBV5-1 with TRBJ2-3, with TRBD2 identical over 11 bases. The ends lost 0 bases at V and 0 bases at J; junction bases unmatched: 0. The CDR3 loop spans 16 amino acids. The germline V gene encodes CDR1 SGHRS and CDR2 YFSETQ. The chain's CDR3 is CASSLGLAGSTDTQYF. CDR3 sequence (DNA): TGCGCCAGCAGCTTGGGACTAGCGGGAAGCACAGATACGCAGTATTTT.

This chain links TRBV11-3 with TRBJ2-3; TRBD1 agrees at 10 bases. The CDR3 has 18 residues. Per germline, CDR1 SGHNT and CDR2 YENEEA. Trimming at V came to 4 bases and at J to 0 bases, leaving 10 bases not matched to a gene. The chain's CDR3 is CASSYGTGANPSTDTQYF. CDR3 nucleotide sequence: TGTGCCAGCAGCTATGGGACAGGGGCCAATCCTAGCACAGATACGCAGTATTTT.

The chain recombines TRBV5-1 with TRBJ2-3; D gene ambiguous. The CDR3 length is 16 residues. Between the trimmed V and J ends, which lost 2 bases and 0 bases, there was a span of 13 bases. Looked up from germline, CDR1 is SGHRS and CDR2 is YFSETQ. This CDR3 is CASSFFLDGSTDTQYF. The CDR3 DNA follows: TGCGCCAGCAGCTTTTTCCTAGACGGGAGCACAGATACGCAGTATTTT.

The chain carries TRBV5-1 and TRBJ1-4, with a tentative D call TRBD1 (6 bases). The CDR3 runs 13 residues. Trimming cost V 9 bases and J 5 bases, with 14 bases left between them. Germline values: CDR1 SGHRS, CDR2 YFSETQ. CDR3 DNA: TGCGCCACCCGGGACAACCAGAATGAAAAACTGTTTTTT. Amino acid sequence: CATRDNQNEKLFF.

The V call is TRBV11-2, the J call TRBJ2-2, with unresolved D. Trimming removed 0 bases from V and 4 bases from J, with 9 bases in between. CDR1 SGHAT and CDR2 FQNNGV come from the germline V gene. The CDR3 extends over 15 amino acids. The CDR3 region is CASSLESRSTGELFF. CDR3 sequence (DNA): TGTGCCAGCAGCTTAGAGTCCCGTAGCACCGGGGAGCTGTTTTTT.

V is TRBV19 and J is TRBJ2-1; 8 bases map to TRBD2. J was trimmed by 4 bases and V by 7 bases; bases with no gene match: 9. Germline V gene data show CDR1 as LNHDA and CDR2 as SQIVND (reference sequence). The CDR3 covers 15 residues. The CDR3 DNA reads TGTGCCAGTACTGATAGCGGGAATAATTACAATGAGCAGTTCTTC. Protein product: CASTDSGNNYNEQFF.

The chain uses TRBV9 and TRBJ2-1; no clear D gene. CDR1 and CDR2 (germline): SGDLS, YYNGEE. The V and J ends lost 3 bases and 6 bases respectively, with 13 bases between them. The CDR3 runs to 14 residues. This chain's CDR3 is CASSAQTTVNEQFF. The DNA of the CDR3 is TGTGCCAGCAGCGCCCAAACTACTGTCAATGAGCAGTTCTTC.

The V gene is TRBV19, the J gene TRBJ1-3; D perhaps matches TRBD1 (6 bases). The CDR3 spans 18 residues. V was shortened by 4 bases and J by 0 bases, with 19 bases between the two germline ends. From germline, CDR1 is LNHDA and CDR2 SQIVND (reference sequence). The CDR3 DNA is TGTGCCAGTAGTAAAACGCCCGGGACATCGAGCTCTGGAAACACCATATATTTT. Translating it yields CASSKTPGTSSSGNTIYF.

The chain is built from TRBV19 and TRBJ2-7; maybe TRBD1 (5 bases). CDR1 is LNHDA, CDR2 SQIVND, per germline (reference sequence). V gave up 0 bases and J gave up 3 bases, with 12 bases separating them. This CDR3 is 15 amino acids long. As DNA, the CDR3 is TGTGCCAGTAGTATAGATCAGGGCACTTACTACGAGCAGTACTTC. Translating gives CASSIDQGTYYEQYF.

This chain links TRBV7-2 with TRBJ1-3; 7 positions agree with TRBD1. CDR3 size: 15 residues. Per germline, CDR1 SGHTA and CDR2 FQGNSA. With 4 bases clipped from V and 0 bases from J, the junction kept 3 bases outside the gene matches. The CDR3 sequence is CASSYRTGSGNTIYF. CDR3 nucleotide sequence: TGTGCCAGCAGCTACCGGACAGGCTCTGGAAACACCATATATTTT.

The chain combines TRBV29-1 with TRBJ1-1, with D maybe TRBD1 (6 bases). Germline CDR1 SQVTM, CDR2 ANQGSEA. The CDR3 loop spans 14 amino acids. V lost 5 bases and J 0 bases, leaving 13 bases between the germline ends. The CDR3 region has the DNA TGCAGCGTTACTCGACAGGCGCTGAACACTGAAGCTTTCTTT. Protein product: CSVTRQALNTEAFF.

The rearrangement links TRBV28 to TRBJ2-1; 7 bases line up with TRBD1. Germline loops: CDR1 MDHEN, CDR2 SYDVKM. This CDR3 has 15 residues. The V segment lost 5 bases and the J segment 3 bases; nucleotides outside the gene matches: 7. CDR3 sequence: CASSNLDRVYNEQFF. The CDR3 DNA sequence: TGTGCCAGCAGTAATCTAGACAGGGTCTACAATGAGCAGTTCTTC.

CDR3 nucleotide sequence: TGTGCCAGCAGTCGGCGGGCCGGCGAAAACATTCAGTACTTC. Translation gives CASSRRAGENIQYF. The genes are TRBV5-4 and TRBJ2-4, with D possibly TRBD2 on 5 matching bases. Germline CDR1 reads SGHNT; CDR2 reads YYREEE (reference sequence). Trimming took off 5 bases at V and 5 bases at J, with 14 bases between the two ends. This CDR3 spans 14 amino acids. The variable domain in full, with the rest retrieved from reference TRBV5-4 and TRBJ2-4, is ETGVTQSPTHLIKTRGQQVTLRCSSQSGHNTVSWYQQALGQGPQFIFQYYREEENGRGNFPPRFSGLQFPNYSSELNVNALELDDSALYLCASSRRAGENIQYFGAGTRLSVL.

This clone came up a few times. The chain uses TRBV30 and TRBJ1-5; D call uncertain. The V end lost 0 bases, the J end lost 9 bases, and 9 bases lay between the germline ends. The CDR3 runs to 12 residues. Germline loops: CDR1 GTSNPN, CDR2 SVGIG (reference sequence). CDR3 sequence (DNA): TGTGCCTGGAGTGTACTCGACTCGCCCCAGCATTTT. Its translation is CAWSVLDSPQHF.

The chain employs TRBV19 and TRBJ2-5; TRBD2 is a possible D gene (6 bases). Trimming left V 4 bases short and J 5 bases short, with 20 bases between. CDR1 is LNHDA, CDR2 SQIVND, per germline (reference sequence). This CDR3 is built from 16 residues. The CDR3, as DNA: TGTGCCAGTAGTACCGGACTAACCGAAAGTCGGGAGACCCAGTACTTC. This translates into CASSTGLTESRETQYF.

This clone was counted a single time. The chain uses TRBV3-1 (or the pseudogene TRBV3-2) and TRBJ1-3; 7 bases line up with TRBD1. V dropped 5 bases and J dropped 3; count of bases not matched to a gene: 4. CDR1 and CDR2 from the germline V gene are LGHDT and YNNKEL (reference sequence). The CDR3 contains 14 residues. The CDR3 DNA sequence: TGTGCCAGCAGCTCACGGGACAGTGGAAACACCATATATTTT. This gives the protein CASSSRDSGNTIYF.

The rearrangement joins TRBV24-1 to TRBJ2-3, with 8 bases that match TRBD2. V lost 1 base, J lost 2 bases, and 4 bases stayed unmatched. This CDR3 has 16 amino acids. Germline-derived CDR1 and CDR2 are KGHDR and SFDVKD. The CDR3 nucleotides are TGTGCCACCAGTGATTTTGCGGGAGGTACCACAGATACGCAGTATTTT. This encodes CATSDFAGGTTDTQYF.

This chain links TRBV9 with TRBJ1-1; 10 bases fit TRBD1. Unmatched junction bases numbered 9, after V lost 6 bases and J lost 1 base. Looked up from germline, CDR1 is SGDLS and CDR2 is YYNGEE. The CDR3 sequence is 16 residues long. This chain's CDR3 is CASTLGTGATNTEAFF. The CDR3 nucleotides are TGTGCCAGCACCCTCGGGACAGGGGCCACGAACACTGAAGCTTTCTTT.